This TCR beta chain was identified during a study of response to subunit inactivated influenza vaccine. Germline CDR1 reads WSHSY; CDR2 reads SAAADI. The CDR3 length is 20 residues. With 4 bases clipped from V and 4 bases from J, the junction kept 23 bases outside the gene matches. TCRdb analysed the RT-PCR reads with MiXCR anew, one entry per CDR3 protein. The sample includes a few hundred thousand distinct CDR3 sequences, about 7.2% of them seen just once. This clonotype was counted at least ten times. This specimen was PBMCs from blood, taken roughly 24 months after vaccination. This TCR came from a man in his fifties or sixties who received an inactivated influenza vaccine. J is TRBJ2-5 and V is TRBV10-2; 8 bases agree with TRBD1. The CDR3 here is CASSAEEDRELGWYGETQYF. CDR3 bases: TGCGCCAGCAGTGCCGAGGAGGACAGGGAATTGGGATGGTACGGAGAGACCCAGTACTTC.